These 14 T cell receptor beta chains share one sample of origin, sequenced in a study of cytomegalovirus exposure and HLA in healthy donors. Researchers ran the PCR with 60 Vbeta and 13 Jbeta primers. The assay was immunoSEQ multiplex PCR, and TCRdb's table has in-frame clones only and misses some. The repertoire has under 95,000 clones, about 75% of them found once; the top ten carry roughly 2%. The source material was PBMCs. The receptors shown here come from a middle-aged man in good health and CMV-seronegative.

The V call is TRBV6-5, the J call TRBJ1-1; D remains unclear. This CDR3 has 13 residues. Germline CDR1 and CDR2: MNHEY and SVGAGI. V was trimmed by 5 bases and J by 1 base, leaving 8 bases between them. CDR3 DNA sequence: TGTGCCAGCAGTAACTACAAGAACACTGAAGCTTTCTTT. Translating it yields CASSNYKNTEAFF.

CDR3 bases: TGTGCCAGCAGGAGGCCCCCTCGACAGGAGGATAATTCACCCCTCCACTTT. Protein: CASRRPPRQEDNSPLHF. The V call is TRBV28, the J call TRBJ1-6; the D gene is possibly TRBD1 (6 bases). CDR3 length: 17 amino acids. CDR1 and CDR2 from the germline V gene are MDHEN and SYDVKM. V was pared by 6 bases and J by 5 bases, with 20 bases between.

CDR3 DNA sequence: TGTGCCAGCAGCCTGATCCCTAGCGCAGATACGCAGTATTTT. This codes for CASSLIPSADTQYF. V usage is TRBV5-4 and J usage is TRBJ2-3; D may be TRBD2 (6 bases). Germline values: CDR1 SGHNT, CDR2 YYREEE (reference sequence). This CDR3 region has 14 residues. The V end was cut by 4 bases, the J end by 4 bases, with 13 bases between.

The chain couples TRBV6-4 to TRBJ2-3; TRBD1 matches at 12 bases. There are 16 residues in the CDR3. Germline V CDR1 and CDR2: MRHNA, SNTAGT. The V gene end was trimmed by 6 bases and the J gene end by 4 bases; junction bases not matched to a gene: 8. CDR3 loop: CASSGAGTGGPDTQYF. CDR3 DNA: TGTGCCAGCAGCGGCGCCGGGACAGGGGGCCCAGATACGCAGTATTTT.

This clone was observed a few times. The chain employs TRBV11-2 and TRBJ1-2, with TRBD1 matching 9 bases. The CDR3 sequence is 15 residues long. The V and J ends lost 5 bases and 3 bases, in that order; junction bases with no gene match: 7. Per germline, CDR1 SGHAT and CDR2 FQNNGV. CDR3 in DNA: TGTGCCAGCAGCGTCGGACAGGGGAGGGACTATGGCTACACCTTC. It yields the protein CASSVGQGRDYGYTF.

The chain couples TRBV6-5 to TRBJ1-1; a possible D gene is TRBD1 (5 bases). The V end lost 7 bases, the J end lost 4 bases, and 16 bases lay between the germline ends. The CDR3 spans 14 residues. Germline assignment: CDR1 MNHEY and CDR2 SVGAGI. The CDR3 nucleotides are TGTGCCAGCAACCGACGGGCAGGGATCACTGAAGCTTTCTTT. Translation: CASNRRAGITEAFF.

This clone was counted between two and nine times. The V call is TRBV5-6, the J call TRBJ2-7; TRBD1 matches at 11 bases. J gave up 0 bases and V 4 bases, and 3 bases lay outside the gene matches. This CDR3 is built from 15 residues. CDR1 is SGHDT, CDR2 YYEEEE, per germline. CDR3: CASSPGTGGSYEQYF. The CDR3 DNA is TGTGCCAGCAGCCCGGGGACAGGGGGCTCCTACGAGCAGTACTTC.

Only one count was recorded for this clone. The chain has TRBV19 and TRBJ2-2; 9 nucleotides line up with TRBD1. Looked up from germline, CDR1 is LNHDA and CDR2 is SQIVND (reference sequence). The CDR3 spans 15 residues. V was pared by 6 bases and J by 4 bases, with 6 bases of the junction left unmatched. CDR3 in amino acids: CASRAGTGPTGELFF. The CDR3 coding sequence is TGTGCCAGTAGGGCAGGGACAGGGCCCACCGGGGAGCTGTTTTTT.

The CDR3 nucleotides are TGTGCCAGCAACCCAGACAGGAATCAGCCCCAGCATTTT. Amino acid sequence: CASNPDRNQPQHF. V is TRBV28 and J is TRBJ1-5; tentatively, D is TRBD1 (6 bases). The V and J ends lost 7 bases and 4 bases respectively, with 11 bases between them. Germline CDR1 is MDHEN and CDR2 is SYDVKM. The CDR3 length is 13 residues.

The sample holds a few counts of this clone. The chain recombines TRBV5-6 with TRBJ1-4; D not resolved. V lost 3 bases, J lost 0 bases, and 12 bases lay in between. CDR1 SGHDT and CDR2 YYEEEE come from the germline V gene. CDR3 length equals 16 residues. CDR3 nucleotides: TGTGCCAGCAGCTCTACTCCTAGCGCAACTAATGAAAAACTGTTTTTT. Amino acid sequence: CASSSTPSATNEKLFF.

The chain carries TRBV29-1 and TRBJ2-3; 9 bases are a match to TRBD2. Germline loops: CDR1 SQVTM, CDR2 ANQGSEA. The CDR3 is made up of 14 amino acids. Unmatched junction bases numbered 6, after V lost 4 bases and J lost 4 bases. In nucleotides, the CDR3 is TGCAGCGTTGGAGGCGGGAGGGCCCCAGATACGCAGTATTTT. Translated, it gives CSVGGGRAPDTQYF.

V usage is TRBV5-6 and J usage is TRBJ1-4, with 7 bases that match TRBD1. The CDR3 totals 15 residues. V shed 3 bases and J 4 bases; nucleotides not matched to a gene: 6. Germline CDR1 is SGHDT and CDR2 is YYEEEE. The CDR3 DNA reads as TGTGCCAGCAGCTCATCCAGGGGGTTTAATGAAAAACTGTTTTTT. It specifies CASSSSRGFNEKLFF.

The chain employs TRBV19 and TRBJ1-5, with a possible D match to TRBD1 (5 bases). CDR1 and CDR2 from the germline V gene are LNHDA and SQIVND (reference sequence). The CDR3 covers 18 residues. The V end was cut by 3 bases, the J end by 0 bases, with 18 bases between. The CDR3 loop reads CASSIAEGSDYSNQPQHF. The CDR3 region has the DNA TGTGCCAGTAGTATCGCGGAGGGGTCAGACTATAGCAATCAGCCCCAGCATTTT.

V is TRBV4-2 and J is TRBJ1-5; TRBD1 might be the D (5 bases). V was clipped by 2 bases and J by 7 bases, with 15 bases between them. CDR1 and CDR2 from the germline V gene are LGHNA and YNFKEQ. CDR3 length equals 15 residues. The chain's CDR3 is CASSQLTGDEQPQHF. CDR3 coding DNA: TGTGCCAGCAGCCAACTCACAGGCGATGAGCAGCCCCAGCATTTT.